The 27 T cell receptor beta chains presented below share a single source sample, sequenced in a study of shared clonotypes between healthy human individuals. Here immunoSEQ multiplex PCR was the method, and the copy in TCRdb shows in-frame clones only, minus some. The sample contains under 650,000 clones, around 96% of which appear only once. The source material was naive CD4+ T cells sorted from blood. As to subset: CD45RA+ positively selected. The receptors stem from a woman aged 25 to 39 in good health.

This chain uses TRBV10-3 with TRBJ2-7; D unresolved. The CDR3 runs 16 residues. Germline loops: CDR1 ENHRY, CDR2 SYGVKD. Trimming cost V 0 bases and J 0 bases, with 12 bases left between them. CDR3 DNA sequence: TGTGCCATCAGTGAGTCTATATCTTGGGGCTCCTACGAGCAGTACTTC. Protein sequence: CAISESISWGSYEQYF.

The chain has TRBV5-5 and TRBJ1-2; no reliable D call. Trimming left V 4 bases short and J 0 bases short, with 13 bases between. CDR1 and CDR2 from the germline V gene are SGHKS and YYEKEE (reference sequence). This CDR3 has 15 residues. CDR3 sequence (DNA): TGTGCCAGCAGCCGACATGACACTTCTAACTATGGCTACACCTTC. Amino acid sequence: CASSRHDTSNYGYTF.

V is TRBV5-1 and J is TRBJ1-1; tentatively, D is TRBD1 (6 bases). The V end was cut by 7 bases, the J end by 3 bases, with 16 bases between. This CDR3 has 14 residues. CDR1 and CDR2 from the germline V gene are SGHRS and YFSETQ. The CDR3 bases are TGCGCCAGCGGACCCGCCGACAGGCACACTGAAGCTTTCTTT. Protein sequence: CASGPADRHTEAFF.

The chain couples TRBV7-9 to TRBJ1-1, with D uncertain. V was shortened by 4 bases and J by 4 bases, with 4 bases between the two germline ends. CDR3 length: 11 amino acids. Germline values: CDR1 SEHNR, CDR2 FQNEAQ (reference sequence). The chain's CDR3 is CASSSVTEAFF. CDR3 coding DNA: TGTGCCAGCAGCTCTGTCACTGAAGCTTTCTTT.

The chain combines TRBV5-1 with TRBJ2-1; D is ambiguous. Trimming cost V 5 bases and J 5 bases, with 20 bases left between them. This CDR3 has 16 amino acids. Germline CDR1 SGHRS, CDR2 YFSETQ. The CDR3 DNA reads as TGCGCCAGCAGAAACAACAGATTCACAGACAACAATGAGCAGTTCTTC. The encoded protein is CASRNNRFTDNNEQFF.

The rearrangement links TRBV28 to TRBJ2-7; 7 nucleotides agree with TRBD2. Germline V lookup: CDR1 MDHEN, CDR2 SYDVKM. The CDR3 contains 15 residues. Trimming at V came to 2 bases and at J to 3 bases, leaving 7 bases not matched to a gene. CDR3 amino acids: CASSLMAGVDYEQYF. CDR3 in DNA: TGTGCCAGCAGTTTAATGGCGGGAGTAGACTACGAGCAGTACTTC.

The chain couples TRBV11-2 to TRBJ2-7; D possibly uses TRBD1 or TRBD2 (5 bases each). CDR1 is SGHAT and CDR2 is FQNNGV in the germline V gene. The ends were cut back, 1 base at V and 2 bases at J, with 15 bases in the middle. CDR3 size: 16 residues. CDR3 sequence reads: CASSLGGRRDTYEQYF. DNA of the CDR3: TGTGCCAGCAGCTTAGGGGGACGCCGAGACACCTACGAGCAGTACTTC.

The chain recombines TRBV4-1 with TRBJ1-5, with 7 bases matching TRBD1. V was clipped by 8 bases and J by 6 bases; unmatched bases: 22. The CDR3 consists of 18 residues. Per germline, CDR1 MGHRA and CDR2 YSYEKL. The CDR3 DNA reads TGCGCCAGCTCGAAGTATAGGGGGCGAGACAGGGACTTTCAGCCCCAGCATTTT. It translates to CASSKYRGRDRDFQPQHF.

CDR3 in amino acids: CASSNPSEVGNTIYF. CDR3 nucleotide sequence: TGCGCCAGCAGCAACCCATCCGAAGTTGGAAACACCATATATTTT. The chain employs TRBV5-1 and TRBJ1-3; D is unresolved. The V end lost 4 bases, the J end lost 3 bases, and 14 bases lay between the germline ends. The CDR3 is 15 amino acids. Germline values: CDR1 SGHRS, CDR2 YFSETQ. The full variable domain, in which reference TRBV5-1 and TRBJ1-3 provide the parts outside the CDR3, is KAGVTQTPRYLIKTRGQQVTLSCSPISGHRSVSWYQQTPGQGLQFLFEYFSETQRNKGNFPGRFSGRQFSNSRSEMNVSTLELGDSALYLCASSNPSEVGNTIYFGEGSWLTVV.

V is TRBV5-1 and J is TRBJ2-3, with D unresolved. Germline V gene data show CDR1 as SGHRS and CDR2 as YFSETQ. This CDR3 is 15 amino acids long. The V and J ends lost 4 bases and 0 bases respectively, with 12 bases between them. The CDR3 sequence: CASSPSPASTDTQYF. The CDR3 bases are TGCGCCAGCAGCCCATCGCCAGCAAGCACAGATACGCAGTATTTT. The full variable domain, with the rest looked up from reference TRBV5-1 and TRBJ2-3, is KAGVTQTPRYLIKTRGQQVTLSCSPISGHRSVSWYQQTPGQGLQFLFEYFSETQRNKGNFPGRFSGRQFSNSRSEMNVSTLELGDSALYLCASSPSPASTDTQYFGPGTRLTVL.

The chain links TRBV25-1 to TRBJ2-3, with TRBD2 matching over 7 bases. Losses at the gene ends were 2 bases for V and 2 bases for J; bases not matched to a gene: 4. The CDR3 is 15 residues long. Germline V gives CDR1 MGHDK, CDR2 SYGVNS. The CDR3 loop reads CASSELADYTDTQYF. The CDR3 DNA follows: TGTGCCAGCAGTGAACTAGCGGATTACACAGATACGCAGTATTTT.

The V and J genes are TRBV28 and TRBJ1-1, with 7 bases matching TRBD1. The V gene's germline CDR1 is MDHEN and CDR2 SYDVKM. The CDR3 sequence is 16 residues long. J gave up 2 bases and V 7 bases, and 13 bases lay outside the gene matches. The CDR3 protein is CASITSPGTENTEAFF. In DNA form, the CDR3 reads TGTGCCAGCATCACCTCTCCCGGGACAGAAAACACTGAAGCTTTCTTT.

The chain joins TRBV7-2 to TRBJ2-7; possible D gene TRBD1, 6 bases. The CDR3 has 15 residues. The ends were cut back, 0 bases at V and 4 bases at J, with 13 bases in the middle. Germline assignment: CDR1 SGHTA and CDR2 FQGNSA. CDR3: CASSLAAGVVYEQYF. The CDR3 region has the DNA TGTGCCAGCAGCTTAGCAGCAGGGGTTGTGTACGAGCAGTACTTC. Variable domain in full (rest from reference TRBV7-2 and TRBJ2-7): GAGVSQSPSNKVTEKGKDVELRCDPISGHTALYWYRQSLGQGLEFLIYFQGNSAPDKSGLPSDRFSAERTGGSVSTLTIQRTQQEDSAVYLCASSLAAGVVYEQYFGPGTRLTVT.

This clone has a handful of counts. The gene calls are TRBV28 and TRBJ1-1; TRBD1 aligns across 7 bases. The V segment lost 3 bases and the J segment 8 bases; nucleotides outside the gene matches: 6. CDR3 length: 13 amino acids. CDR1 and CDR2 (germline): MDHEN, SYDVKM. The CDR3 sequence is CASSFGTVGEAFF. The DNA for the CDR3 is TGTGCCAGCAGTTTTGGGACAGTCGGCGAAGCTTTCTTT.

This chain uses TRBV6-1 with TRBJ1-2, with TRBD1 matching over 7 bases. This CDR3 region has 16 residues. CDR1 MNHNS and CDR2 SASEGT come from the germline V gene. V was pared by 0 bases and J by 4 bases, with 8 bases of the junction left unmatched. CDR3 coding DNA: TGTGCCAGCAGTGAAGCCACAGGGGTGATCTCCTATGGCTACACCTTC. This codes for CASSEATGVISYGYTF.

This clone was seen more than once but under ten times. The chain links TRBV6-5 to TRBJ2-7; TRBD1 matches 9 bases. Germline V gives CDR1 MNHEY, CDR2 SVGAGI. Germline trimming cut 4 bases from V and 2 bases from J; bases unmatched to any gene: 6. The CDR3 is made up of 15 amino acids. The CDR3: CASSFNRDRAYEQYF. CDR3 bases: TGTGCCAGCAGTTTCAACCGGGACAGGGCCTACGAGCAGTACTTC.

The gene calls are TRBV28 and TRBJ1-3, with D unresolved. The CDR3 consists of 15 residues. Trimming took 2 bases from V and 0 from J, leaving 8 bases between them. CDR1 is MDHEN, CDR2 SYDVKM, per germline. As DNA, the CDR3 is TGTGCCAGCAGTTTAGATGCCATCTCTGGAAACACCATATATTTT. Its translation is CASSLDAISGNTIYF. Full variable domain (remainder filled in from reference TRBV28 and TRBJ1-3): DVKVTQSSRYLVKRTGEKVFLECVQDMDHENMFWYRQDPGLGLRLIYFSYDVKMKEKGDIPEGYSVSREKKERFSLILESASTNQTSMYLCASSLDAISGNTIYFGEGSWLTVV.

The chain joins TRBV27 to TRBJ1-2; 9 bases are a match to TRBD1. Per germline, CDR1 MNHEY and CDR2 SMNVEV (reference sequence). The CDR3 consists of 14 residues. The V and J ends lost 5 bases and 8 bases, in that order; junction bases with no gene match: 9. This chain's CDR3 is CASSAPGQGKGYTF. The CDR3, as DNA: TGTGCCAGCAGTGCTCCGGGACAGGGTAAAGGCTACACCTTC.

The chain carries TRBV6-5 and TRBJ1-2, with D possibly matching TRBD1 (5 bases). V was trimmed by 9 bases and J by 4 bases, leaving 12 bases between them. This CDR3 spans 12 amino acids. CDR1 is MNHEY and CDR2 is SVGAGI in the germline V gene. CDR3 sequence reads: CASRQRAYGYTF. The DNA of the CDR3 is TGTGCCAGTAGACAGCGGGCCTATGGCTACACCTTC.

As for this clone: A read error may account for a junction end that differs from germline. The V and J genes are TRBV28 and TRBJ1-3, with D hard to call. Germline V gene data show CDR1 as MDHEN and CDR2 as SYDVKM. The CDR3 totals 13 residues. The CDR3 sequence: CASSLSSGIYTNF. Written as DNA, the CDR3 is TGTGCCAGCTCCCTCTCATCGGGGATCTACACCAATTTT.

This chain links TRBV27 with TRBJ2-7; 9 bases map to TRBD2. The germline V gene encodes CDR1 MNHEY and CDR2 SMNVEV (reference sequence). J was trimmed by 5 bases and V by 5 bases; bases with no gene match: 13. The CDR3 is 16 amino acids. CDR3 nucleotides: TGTGCCAGCAGTCCGCTGCTGGGCGGGAGGGTGAACGAGCAGTACTTC. As protein: CASSPLLGGRVNEQYF.

V usage is TRBV2 and J usage is TRBJ1-2; perhaps TRBD1 as D (6 bases). The CDR3 covers 12 residues. V was clipped by 6 bases and J by 5 bases, with 10 bases between them. The germline V gene has CDR1 SNHLY and CDR2 FYNNEI. The CDR3: CASSATGYGYTF. As DNA, the CDR3 is TGTGCCAGCAGCGCCACAGGGTATGGCTACACCTTC.

This clone showed up just once. V usage is TRBV25-1 and J usage is TRBJ2-3; a weak D match, TRBD2 (6 bases). CDR3 length: 18 residues. The germline V gene has CDR1 MGHDK and CDR2 SYGVNS. V was pared by 4 bases and J by 7 bases, with 27 bases between. This CDR3 is CASSGPTPGLPLGYTQYF. The CDR3 DNA is TGTGCCAGCAGTGGCCCTACCCCGGGACTCCCCTTGGGATATACGCAGTATTTT.

This sequence joins TRBV5-4 and TRBJ1-2; D is unresolved. Trimming removed 0 bases at V and 8 bases at J, with 14 bases between. Germline values: CDR1 SGHNT, CDR2 YYREEE (reference sequence). This CDR3 contains 14 residues. The CDR3 sequence is CASSLVGQLRGYTF. DNA of the CDR3: TGTGCCAGCAGCTTGGTAGGGCAGCTGAGAGGCTACACCTTC.

The rearrangement links TRBV29-1 to TRBJ2-6; 8 nucleotides agree with TRBD1. J lost 6 bases, V lost 5 bases, and 3 bases had no gene match. CDR1 is SQVTM, CDR2 ANQGSEA, per germline. This CDR3 contains 13 residues. CDR3 in DNA: TGCAGCGTTCGACAGGGGCAGGCCAACGTCCTGACTTTC. Translated, it gives CSVRQGQANVLTF.

As for this clone: The same CDR3 is also encoded by other DNA sequences in this sample. The chain recombines TRBV7-2 with TRBJ2-3; D is uncertain. This CDR3 has 12 residues. The V gene lost 5 bases and the J gene lost 0 bases, with 3 bases spanning the gap. The V gene's germline CDR1 is SGHTA and CDR2 FQGNSA. The CDR3: CASSISTDTQYF. CDR3 bases: TGTGCCAGCAGCATCAGCACAGATACGCAGTATTTT. Full variable domain (rest looked up from reference TRBV7-2 and TRBJ2-3): GAGVSQSPSNKVTEKGKDVELRCDPISGHTALYWYRQSLGQGLEFLIYFQGNSAPDKSGLPSDRFSAERTGGSVSTLTIQRTQQEDSAVYLCASSISTDTQYFGPGTRLTVL.

The chain joins TRBV5-1 to TRBJ2-1; 8 bases line up with TRBD2. After removal of 0 bases from V and 8 bases from J, the junction contained 7 bases not matched to a gene. Germline CDR1 and CDR2: SGHRS and YFSETQ. CDR3 length equals 15 residues. The CDR3 is CASSLGAGAYHEQFF. The CDR3 bases are TGCGCCAGCAGCTTGGGAGCGGGAGCTTACCATGAGCAGTTCTTC.